The clone carrying this TCR beta chain showed up just once. Its antigen is currently unknown. This specimen comes from a study of radiation and T cells in renal cell carcinoma. Study as a whole: Nephrectomy followed 15 Gy stereotactic body radiation by 4 weeks.

The sample's time point: baseline pretreatment blood. Sample treatment: 15 Gy SBRT to primary tumor, nephrectomy 4 weeks later. Radiation-treated patients gave blood at baseline, week 2 and week 4. Clear cell pathology was present in this patient's renal cell carcinoma. Study-wide results and caveats: Top tumor clonotypes rose in blood 2 weeks post-radiation, then contracted.

Germline V gene data show CDR1 as SEHNR and CDR2 as FQNEAQ (reference sequence). The ends lost 7 bases at V and 0 bases at J; junction bases unmatched: 6. This CDR3 region has 15 residues. Measured with immunoSEQ multiplex PCR; TCRdb has only the in-frame clones, and not every one. In the table there are 90,000 to 100,000 clones, 65% to 90% of which are singletons. This receptor was obtained from a man aged 50 to 59 with renal cell carcinoma. The input for sequencing was blood, taken from a patient whose treatment included radiotherapy and nephrectomy. The V call is TRBV7-9, the J call TRBJ2-3; 8 bases map to TRBD2. The CDR3 coding sequence is TGTGCCAGCATCTTTAGCGGGGCCAGCACAGATACGCAGTATTTT. Its protein product is CASIFSGASTDTQYF.